The 16 T cell receptor beta chains in this list originate from one sample, sequenced in a study of cytomegalovirus exposure and HLA in healthy donors. The PCR had 60 Vbeta and 13 Jbeta primers. TCRdb's table, derived via immunoSEQ multiplex PCR, lists solely in-frame clones and lacks some. The sample has some 140,000 clones, over 70% seen once; the top ten hold around 2.3%. The sequenced sample was PBMCs. These receptors all come from a man aged 25-40 years in good health and CMV-seronegative.

There are a few counts of this clone. The chain's CDR3 is CASSFKNLNTEAFF. Written as DNA, the CDR3 is TGCGCCAGCAGCTTCAAAAATTTGAACACTGAAGCTTTCTTT. J is TRBJ1-1 and V is TRBV5-1; D is unresolved. There are 14 residues in the CDR3. Germline CDR1 reads SGHRS; CDR2 reads YFSETQ. Trimming stripped 2 bases from V and 0 bases from J, with 8 bases between.

The J gene is TRBJ2-7, the V gene TRBV28, with D perhaps matching TRBD2 (6 bases). Trimming removed 5 bases at V and 4 bases at J, with 12 bases between. The V gene's germline CDR1 is MDHEN and CDR2 SYDVKM. The CDR3 totals 13 residues. The CDR3 here is CASSRPGRYEQYF. CDR3 coding DNA: TGTGCCAGCAGTCGCCCTGGGAGGTACGAGCAGTACTTC.

The chain carries TRBV5-8 and TRBJ1-2; perhaps TRBD1 as D (6 bases). The CDR3 runs to 16 residues. V was pared by 1 base and J by 8 bases, with 21 bases between. The germline gives CDR1 SGHTS, CDR2 YDEGEE. Here the CDR3 reads CASSLTGQKGALGYTF. The CDR3 DNA follows: TGTGCCAGCAGCTTGACAGGACAGAAGGGAGCCCTCGGCTACACCTTC.

This sequence joins TRBV28 and TRBJ1-1; 9 nucleotides line up with TRBD1. Per the germline V gene, CDR1 is MDHEN and CDR2 is SYDVKM. The length of the CDR3 is 14 residues. Trimming cost V 6 bases and J 5 bases; bases outside gene matches: 7. The CDR3 here is CASRPGQGATEAFF. As DNA, the CDR3 is TGTGCCAGCAGGCCGGGACAGGGTGCGACTGAAGCTTTCTTT.

The chain combines TRBV7-9 with TRBJ2-1; D is unclear. The CDR3 consists of 14 residues. Germline values: CDR1 SEHNR, CDR2 FQNEAQ (reference sequence). Trimming cost V 2 bases and J 8 bases, with 13 bases left between them. Written as DNA, the CDR3 is TGTGCCAGCAGCTTAATGGGCCGCGTTTATGAGCAGTTCTTC. The encoded protein is CASSLMGRVYEQFF. Combining the CDR3 with reference TRBV7-9 and TRBJ2-1 gives the whole variable domain DTGVSQNPRHKITKRGQNVTFRCDPISEHNRLYWYRQTLGQGPEFLTYFQNEAQLEKSRLLSDRFSAERPKGSFSTLEIQRTEQGDSAMYLCASSLMGRVYEQFFGPGTRLTVL.

This rearrangement joins TRBV16 to TRBJ2-1; 10 bases agree with TRBD1. The CDR3 loop spans 15 amino acids. V gave up 3 bases and J gave up 9 bases; unmatched junction bases: 8. CDR1 is KGHSY and CDR2 is FQNENV in the germline V gene. The CDR3 DNA follows: TGTGCCAGCAGCCACGACAGGGGGCTTGTCTTTGAGCAGTTCTTC. As protein: CASSHDRGLVFEQFF.

The CDR3 spells CASSLGDSYSYEQYF. CDR3 nucleotide sequence: TGCGCCAGCAGCTTGGGGGACAGCTATAGCTACGAGCAGTACTTC. The chain has TRBV5-1 and TRBJ2-7, with 7 positions matching TRBD1. Trimming at V came to 0 bases and at J to 3 bases, leaving 6 bases not matched to a gene. Per germline, CDR1 SGHRS and CDR2 YFSETQ. The CDR3 has 15 amino acids.

The V and J genes are TRBV29-1 and TRBJ2-3; 13 bases agree with TRBD2. The CDR3 has 16 residues. The ends lost 5 bases at V and 0 bases at J; junction bases unmatched: 5. In germline, CDR1 is SQVTM, CDR2 ANQGSEA. For the CDR3, the DNA is TGCAGCGTTAGGACTAGCGGGGGTAGAAGCACAGATACGCAGTATTTT. Translating it yields CSVRTSGGRSTDTQYF.

The CDR3 spells CASSYGAGQETQYF. The CDR3 nucleotides are TGTGCCAGCAGTTACGGGGCAGGTCAAGAGACCCAGTACTTC. This chain joins TRBV6-5 and TRBJ2-5, with D perhaps matching TRBD1 (5 bases). The CDR3 consists of 14 residues. V lost 2 bases to trimming and J lost 2 bases, with 9 bases between them. Germline V CDR1 and CDR2: MNHEY, SVGAGI.

V is TRBV5-4 and J is TRBJ2-2; 14 bases agree with TRBD2. Germline loops: CDR1 SGHNT, CDR2 YYREEE (reference sequence). With 4 bases clipped from V and 5 bases from J, the junction kept 10 bases outside the gene matches. There are 18 residues in the CDR3. CDR3 sequence reads: CASSERTSGGLGTGELFF. DNA of the CDR3: TGTGCCAGCAGCGAAAGGACTAGCGGGGGGCTAGGAACCGGGGAGCTGTTTTTT.

V and J are TRBV18 and TRBJ1-5; D is unclear. The germline CDR1 and CDR2 sequences are KGHSH and LQKENI. The V end lost 2 bases, the J end lost 3 bases, and 5 bases lay between the germline ends. This CDR3 region has 13 residues. The CDR3 here is CASSPDNNQPQHF. Here the CDR3 DNA reads TGTGCCAGCTCACCAGACAACAATCAGCCCCAGCATTTT.

This clone turned up a few times. The rearrangement joins TRBV6-5 to TRBJ2-2, with D maybe TRBD2 (7 bases). The CDR3 runs 16 residues. The V gene's germline CDR1 is MNHEY and CDR2 SVGAGI. The ends were cut back, 4 bases at V and 3 bases at J, with 15 bases in the middle. The CDR3 sequence: CASSFVGGQDTGELFF. The CDR3 DNA sequence: TGTGCCAGCAGTTTCGTGGGGGGGCAGGACACCGGGGAGCTGTTTTTT.

This clone was seen only a few times. The rearrangement joins TRBV28 to TRBJ1-2; tentative D call: TRBD1 (5 bases). The germline V gene encodes CDR1 MDHEN and CDR2 SYDVKM. V dropped 1 base and J dropped 3 bases, with 12 bases sitting between them. This CDR3 is 15 amino acids long. CDR3 residues: CASSLLSGMDYGYTF. The CDR3, as DNA: TGTGCCAGCAGTTTATTATCAGGGATGGACTATGGCTACACCTTC.

This clone occurred a few times. The V call is TRBV7-2, the J call TRBJ1-1; D gene unclear. Per the germline V gene, CDR1 is SGHTA and CDR2 is FQGNSA. This CDR3 has 14 residues. With 6 bases removed from V and 2 bases from J, the gap between germline ends came to 13 bases. The CDR3 sequence is CASSYIPLNTEAFF. Written as DNA, the CDR3 is TGTGCCAGCAGTTATATCCCACTTAACACTGAAGCTTTCTTT.

This clone has only a few counts. This chain joins TRBV4-2 and TRBJ1-2; tentatively, D is TRBD1 (5 bases). Deletions cut 4 bases from V and 0 bases from J, with 18 bases between. The CDR3 totals 17 residues. Germline CDR1 and CDR2: LGHNA and YNFKEQ. For the CDR3, the DNA is TGTGCCAGCAGCCCCACTTTACAGGAACGAACTAACTATGGCTACACCTTC. The encoded protein is CASSPTLQERTNYGYTF.

This chain joins TRBV7-9 and TRBJ2-7; TRBD1 matches 9 bases. V shed 5 bases, J shed 5 bases, and the junction held 1 base outside the gene matches. CDR3 length equals 12 residues. Germline CDR1 is SEHNR and CDR2 is FQNEAQ (reference sequence). As DNA, the CDR3 is TGTGCCAGCAGCCGGGACAGGGACGAGCAGTACTTC. Translating gives CASSRDRDEQYF.